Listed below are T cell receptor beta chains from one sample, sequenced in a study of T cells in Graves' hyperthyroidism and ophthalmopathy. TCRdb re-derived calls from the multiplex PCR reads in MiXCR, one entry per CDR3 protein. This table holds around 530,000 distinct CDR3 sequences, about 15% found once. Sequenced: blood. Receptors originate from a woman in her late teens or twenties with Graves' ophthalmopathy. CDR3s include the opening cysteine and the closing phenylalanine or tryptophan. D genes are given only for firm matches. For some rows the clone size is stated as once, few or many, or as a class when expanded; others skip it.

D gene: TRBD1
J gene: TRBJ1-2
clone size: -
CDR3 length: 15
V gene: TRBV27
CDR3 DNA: TGTGCCAGCAGTTCGACAGGGGGTACGAACTATGGCTACACCTTC
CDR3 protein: CASSSTGGTNYGYTF

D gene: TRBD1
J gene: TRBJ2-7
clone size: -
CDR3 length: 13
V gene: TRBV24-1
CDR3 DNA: TGTGCCACCAGTGAAGGACAGGGTTACGAGCAGTACTTC
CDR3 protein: CATSEGQGYEQYF

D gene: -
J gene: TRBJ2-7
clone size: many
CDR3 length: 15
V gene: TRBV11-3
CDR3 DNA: TGTGCCAGCCAAAAAGTGTCAACCACCCGGGACGAGCAGTACTTC
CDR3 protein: CASQKVSTTRDEQYF

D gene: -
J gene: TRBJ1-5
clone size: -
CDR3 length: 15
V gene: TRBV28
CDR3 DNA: TGTGCCAGCAGCCTAAGGGCAGGGGTCAATCAGCCCCAGCATTTT
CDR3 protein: CASSLRAGVNQPQHF

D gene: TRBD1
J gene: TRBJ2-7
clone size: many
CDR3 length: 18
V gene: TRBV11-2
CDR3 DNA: TGTGCCAGCAGCTTTAGTTTTAGCCGACAGGGGTTGACCTACGAGCAGTACTTC
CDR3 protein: CASSFSFSRQGLTYEQYF

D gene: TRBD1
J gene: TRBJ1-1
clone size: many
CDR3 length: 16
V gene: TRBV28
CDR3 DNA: TGTGCCAGCAGCTCCCCCGGGACAGGGGGGAACACTGAAGCTTTCTTT
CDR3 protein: CASSSPGTGGNTEAFF

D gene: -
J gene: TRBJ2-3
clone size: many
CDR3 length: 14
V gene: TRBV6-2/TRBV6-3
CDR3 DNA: TGTGCCAGCAGTCCCTTGCGGGGCACAGATACGCAGTATTTT
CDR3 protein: CASSPLRGTDTQYF

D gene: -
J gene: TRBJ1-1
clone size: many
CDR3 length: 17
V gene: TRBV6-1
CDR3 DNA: TGTGCCAGCAGTGAATTGACGGCAGGCTTGTATAACACTGAAGCTTTCTTT
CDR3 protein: CASSELTAGLYNTEAFF

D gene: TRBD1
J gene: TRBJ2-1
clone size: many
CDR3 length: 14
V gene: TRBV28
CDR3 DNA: TGTGCCAGCAGTTTCCGCGGACAGGGCAGTGAGCAGTTCTTC
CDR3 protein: CASSFRGQGSEQFF

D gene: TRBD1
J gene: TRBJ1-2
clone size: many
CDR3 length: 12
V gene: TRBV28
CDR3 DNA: TGTGCCAGCCGACAGGGAACGTCCGGCTACACCTTC
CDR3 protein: CASRQGTSGYTF

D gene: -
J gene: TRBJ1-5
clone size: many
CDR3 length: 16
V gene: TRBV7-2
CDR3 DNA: TGTGCCAGCAGCTTAGCGTCCAGAAATAGCAATCAGCCCCAGCATTTT
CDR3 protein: CASSLASRNSNQPQHF

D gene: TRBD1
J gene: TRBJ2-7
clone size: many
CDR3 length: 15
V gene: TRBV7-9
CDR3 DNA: TGTGCCAGCAGTCATCCGGACAGGGTTGGCAGCGAGCAGTACTTC
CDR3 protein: CASSHPDRVGSEQYF

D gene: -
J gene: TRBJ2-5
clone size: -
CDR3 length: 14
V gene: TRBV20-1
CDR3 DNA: TGCAGTGCTAGAGAAAAGGGGAAGGAAGAGACCCAGTACTTC
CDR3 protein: CSAREKGKEETQYF

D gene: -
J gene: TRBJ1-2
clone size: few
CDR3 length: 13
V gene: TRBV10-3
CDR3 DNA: TGTGTCATCAGTGGCACCGTGAACTATGGCTACACCTTC
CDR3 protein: CVISGTVNYGYTF

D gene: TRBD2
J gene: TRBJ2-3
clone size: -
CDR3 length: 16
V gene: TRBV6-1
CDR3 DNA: TGTGCCAGCAGTGCCGGAGCGGGGGGCAACACAGATACGCAGTATTTT
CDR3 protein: CASSAGAGGNTDTQYF

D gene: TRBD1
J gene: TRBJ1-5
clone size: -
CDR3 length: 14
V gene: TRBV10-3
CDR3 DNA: TGTGCCATCAGTCGACAGGGACGAAATCAGCCCCAGCATTTT
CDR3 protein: CAISRQGRNQPQHF

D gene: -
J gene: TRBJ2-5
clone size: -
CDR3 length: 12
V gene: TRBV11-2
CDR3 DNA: TGTGCCAGCAGCTTATCGGGCGGGGCTGTGTACTTC
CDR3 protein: CASSLSGGAVYF

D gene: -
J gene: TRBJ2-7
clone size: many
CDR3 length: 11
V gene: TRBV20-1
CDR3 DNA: TGCAGTGCTAGAAATCCCAACGAGCAGTACTTC
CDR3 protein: CSARNPNEQYF

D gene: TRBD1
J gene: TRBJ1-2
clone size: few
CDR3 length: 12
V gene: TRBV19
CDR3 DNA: TGTGCCACTCTTCTTGCAGGGGGTGGCTACACCTTC
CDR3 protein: CATLLAGGGYTF

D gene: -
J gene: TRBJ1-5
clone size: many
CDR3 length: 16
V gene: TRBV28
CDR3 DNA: TGTGCCAGCAGTTTATACGGGGGTTATAGCAATCAGCCCCAGCATTTT
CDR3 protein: CASSLYGGYSNQPQHF

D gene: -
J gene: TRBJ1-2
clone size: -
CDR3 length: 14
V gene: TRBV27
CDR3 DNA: TGTGCCAGCAGGGCGGCGGCAACCAGCTATGGCTACACCTTC
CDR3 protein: CASRAAATSYGYTF

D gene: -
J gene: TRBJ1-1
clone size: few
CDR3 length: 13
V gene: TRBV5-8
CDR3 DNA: TGTGCCAGCAGCTTGTGGGGCAGAGGGGAAGCTTTCTTT
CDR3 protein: CASSLWGRGEAFF

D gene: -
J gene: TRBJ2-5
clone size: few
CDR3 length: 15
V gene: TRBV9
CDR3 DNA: TGTGCCAGCAGCGTAGTTCTGGGTGGTAAAGAGACCCAGTACTTC
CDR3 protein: CASSVVLGGKETQYF

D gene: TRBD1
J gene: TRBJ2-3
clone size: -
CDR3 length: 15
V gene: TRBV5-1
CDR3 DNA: TGCGCCAGCAGTTCGGGACAGGGGGCGCGAGGCCATCTGTATTTT
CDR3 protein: CASSSGQGARGHLYF

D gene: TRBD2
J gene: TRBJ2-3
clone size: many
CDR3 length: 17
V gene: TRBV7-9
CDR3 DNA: TGTGCCAGCAGACCCGGTGCTAGCGGGGATTACACAGATACGCAGTATTTT
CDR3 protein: CASRPGASGDYTDTQYF

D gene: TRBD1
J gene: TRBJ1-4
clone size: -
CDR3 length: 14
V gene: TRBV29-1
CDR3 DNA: TGCAGCGTTGAAGAGGCAGGGGGTAATGAAAAACTGTTTTTT
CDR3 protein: CSVEEAGGNEKLFF

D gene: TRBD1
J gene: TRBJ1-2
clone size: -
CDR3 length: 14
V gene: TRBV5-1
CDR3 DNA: TGCGCCAGCAGCCCACTGACAGGGGGCGATGGCTACACCTTC
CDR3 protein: CASSPLTGGDGYTF

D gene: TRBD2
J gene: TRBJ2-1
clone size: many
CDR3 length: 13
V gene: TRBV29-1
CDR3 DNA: TGCAGCGTGGGACTAGCGGGAGGGGATGAGCAGTTCTTC
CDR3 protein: CSVGLAGGDEQFF

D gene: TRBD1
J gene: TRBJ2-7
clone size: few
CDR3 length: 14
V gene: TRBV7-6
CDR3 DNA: TGTGCCGCCAACCGCGGACAGGGGGCTTTCGAGCAGTACTTC
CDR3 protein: CAANRGQGAFEQYF

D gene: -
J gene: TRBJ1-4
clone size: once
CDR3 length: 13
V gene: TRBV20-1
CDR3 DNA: TGCAGTGCTAGGGAGGCAACTAATGAAAAACTGTTTTTT
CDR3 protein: CSAREATNEKLFF

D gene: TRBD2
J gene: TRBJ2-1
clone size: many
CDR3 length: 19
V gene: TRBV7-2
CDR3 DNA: TGTGCCAGCAGCCACACTAGCGGGGGGCCGACTAGCTCCTACAATGAGCAGTTCTTC
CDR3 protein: CASSHTSGGPTSSYNEQFF

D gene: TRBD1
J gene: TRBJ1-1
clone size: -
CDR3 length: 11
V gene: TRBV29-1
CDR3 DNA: TGCAGCGTTGACCCGGGACAGGAAGCTTTCTTT
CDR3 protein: CSVDPGQEAFF

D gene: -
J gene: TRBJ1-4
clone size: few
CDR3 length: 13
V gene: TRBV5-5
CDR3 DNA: TGTGCCAGCAGCTACGCCATAGGGGAAAAACTGTTTTTT
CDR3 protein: CASSYAIGEKLFF